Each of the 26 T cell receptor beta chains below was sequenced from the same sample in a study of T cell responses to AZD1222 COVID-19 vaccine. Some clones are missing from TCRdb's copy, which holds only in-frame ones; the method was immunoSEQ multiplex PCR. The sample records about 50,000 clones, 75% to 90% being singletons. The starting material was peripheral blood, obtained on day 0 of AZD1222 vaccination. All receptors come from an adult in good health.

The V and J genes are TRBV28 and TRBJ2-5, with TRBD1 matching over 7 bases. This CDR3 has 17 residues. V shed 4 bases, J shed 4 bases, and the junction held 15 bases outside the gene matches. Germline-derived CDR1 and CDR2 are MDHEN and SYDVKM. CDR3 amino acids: CASSSPNGTVWGETQYF. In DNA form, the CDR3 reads TGTGCCAGCAGTTCCCCGAACGGGACAGTGTGGGGAGAGACCCAGTACTTC.

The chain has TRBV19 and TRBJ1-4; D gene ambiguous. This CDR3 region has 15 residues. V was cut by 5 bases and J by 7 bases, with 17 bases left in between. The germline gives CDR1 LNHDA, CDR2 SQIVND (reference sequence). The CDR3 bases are TGTGCCAGTAGTCCGCCAGCTACCAAGGGTGAAAAACTGTTTTTT. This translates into CASSPPATKGEKLFF.

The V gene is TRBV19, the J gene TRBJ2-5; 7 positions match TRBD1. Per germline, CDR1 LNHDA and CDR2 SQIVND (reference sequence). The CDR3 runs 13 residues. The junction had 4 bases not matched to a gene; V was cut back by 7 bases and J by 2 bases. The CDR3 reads CASTRDSQETQYF. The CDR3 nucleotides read TGTGCCAGTACGAGGGACAGTCAAGAGACCCAGTACTTC.

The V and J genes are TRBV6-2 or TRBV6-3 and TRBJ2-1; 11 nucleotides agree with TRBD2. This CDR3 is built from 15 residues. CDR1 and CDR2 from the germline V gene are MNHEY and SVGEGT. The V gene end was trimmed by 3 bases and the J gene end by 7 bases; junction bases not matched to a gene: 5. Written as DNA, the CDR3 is TGTGCCAGCAGTTATAGACTAGCGGGGCTAAATGAGCAGTTCTTC. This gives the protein CASSYRLAGLNEQFF.

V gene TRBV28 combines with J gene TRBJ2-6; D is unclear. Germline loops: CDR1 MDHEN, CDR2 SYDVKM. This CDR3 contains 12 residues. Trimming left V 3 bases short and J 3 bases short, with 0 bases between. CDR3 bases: TGTGCCAGCAGTTTTGGGGCCAACGTCCTGACTTTC. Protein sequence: CASSFGANVLTF.

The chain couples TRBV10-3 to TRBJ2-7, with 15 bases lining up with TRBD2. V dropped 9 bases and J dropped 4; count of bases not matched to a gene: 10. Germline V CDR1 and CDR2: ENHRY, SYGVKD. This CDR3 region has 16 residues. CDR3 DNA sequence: TGTGCCATAGGTCGCCAGGGACTAGCGGGGGGATACGAGCAGTACTTC. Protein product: CAIGRQGLAGGYEQYF.

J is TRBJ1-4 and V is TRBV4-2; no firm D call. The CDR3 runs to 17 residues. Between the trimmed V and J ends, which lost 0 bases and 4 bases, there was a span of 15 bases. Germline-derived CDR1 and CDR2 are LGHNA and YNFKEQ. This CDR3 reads CASSQDLLQWGNEKLFF. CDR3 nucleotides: TGTGCCAGCAGCCAAGATTTACTTCAGTGGGGTAATGAAAAACTGTTTTTT.

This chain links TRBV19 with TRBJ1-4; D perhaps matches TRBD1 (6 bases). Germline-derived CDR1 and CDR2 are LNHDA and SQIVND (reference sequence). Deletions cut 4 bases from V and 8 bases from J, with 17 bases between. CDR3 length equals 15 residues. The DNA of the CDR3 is TGTGCCAGTAGTACTTCACAGGGATTGGTCGAAAAACTGTTTTTT. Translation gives CASSTSQGLVEKLFF.

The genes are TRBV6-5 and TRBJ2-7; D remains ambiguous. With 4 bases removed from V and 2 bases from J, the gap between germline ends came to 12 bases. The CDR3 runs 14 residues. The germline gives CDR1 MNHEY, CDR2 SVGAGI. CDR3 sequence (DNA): TGTGCCAGCAGTTGGCAGCCTCCACCCTACGAGCAGTACTTC. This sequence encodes CASSWQPPPYEQYF.

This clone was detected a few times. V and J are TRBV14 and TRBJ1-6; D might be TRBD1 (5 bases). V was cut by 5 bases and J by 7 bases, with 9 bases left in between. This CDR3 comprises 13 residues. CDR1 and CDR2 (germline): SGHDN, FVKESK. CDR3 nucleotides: TGTGCCAGCAGCGATTGGGGGAATTCACCCCTCCACTTT. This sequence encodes CASSDWGNSPLHF.

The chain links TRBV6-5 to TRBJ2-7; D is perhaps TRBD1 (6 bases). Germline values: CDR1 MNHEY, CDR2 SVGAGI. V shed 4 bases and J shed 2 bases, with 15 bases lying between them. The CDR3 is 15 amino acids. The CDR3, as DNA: TGTGCCAGCAGTTCGGACAGACGTGAAACCTACGAGCAGTACTTC. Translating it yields CASSSDRRETYEQYF.

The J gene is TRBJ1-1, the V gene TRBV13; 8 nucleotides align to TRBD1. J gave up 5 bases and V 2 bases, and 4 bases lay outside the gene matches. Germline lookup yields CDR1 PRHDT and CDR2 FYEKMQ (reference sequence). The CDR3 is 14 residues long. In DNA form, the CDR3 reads TGTGCCAGCAGCTTACAGGGGGCGAGAACTGAAGCTTTCTTT. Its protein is CASSLQGARTEAFF.

CDR3 sequence reads: CASSNRGTHSYEQFF. CDR3 in DNA: TGTGCCAGCAGCAACAGGGGAACCCACTCCTATGAGCAGTTCTTC. J is TRBJ2-1 and V is TRBV6-5; TRBD1 matches 7 bases. J lost 8 bases, V lost 6 bases, and 13 bases had no gene match. Germline V gives CDR1 MNHEY, CDR2 SVGAGI. The CDR3 extends over 15 amino acids.

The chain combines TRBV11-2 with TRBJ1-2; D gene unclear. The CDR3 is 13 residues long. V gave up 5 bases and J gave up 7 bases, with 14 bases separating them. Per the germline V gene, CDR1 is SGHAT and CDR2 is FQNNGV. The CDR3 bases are TGTGCCAGCAGCCACGAACCAGAGTCTGGCTACACCTTC. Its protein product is CASSHEPESGYTF.

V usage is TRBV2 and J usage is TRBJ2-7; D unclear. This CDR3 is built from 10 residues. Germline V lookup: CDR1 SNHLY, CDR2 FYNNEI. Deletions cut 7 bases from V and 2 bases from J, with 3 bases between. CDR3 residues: CASTAYEQYF. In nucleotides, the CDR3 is TGTGCCAGCACAGCCTACGAGCAGTACTTC.

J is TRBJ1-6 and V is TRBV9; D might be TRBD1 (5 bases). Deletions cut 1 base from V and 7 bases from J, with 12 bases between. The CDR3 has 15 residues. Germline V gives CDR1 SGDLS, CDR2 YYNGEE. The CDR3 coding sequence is TGTGCCAGCAGCGTAAGCCCAGGGACCAATTCACCCCTCCACTTT. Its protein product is CASSVSPGTNSPLHF. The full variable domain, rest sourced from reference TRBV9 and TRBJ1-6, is DSGVTQTPKHLITATGQRVTLRCSPRSGDLSVYWYQQSLDQGLQFLIQYYNGEERAKGNILERFSAQQFPDLHSELNLSSLELGDSALYFCASSVSPGTNSPLHFGNGTRLTVT.

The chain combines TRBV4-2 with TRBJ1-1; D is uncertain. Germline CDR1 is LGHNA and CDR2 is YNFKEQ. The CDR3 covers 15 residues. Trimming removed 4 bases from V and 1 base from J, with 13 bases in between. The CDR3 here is CASSRSEQRNTEAFF. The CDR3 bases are TGTGCCAGCAGCCGATCTGAACAGAGGAACACTGAAGCTTTCTTT.

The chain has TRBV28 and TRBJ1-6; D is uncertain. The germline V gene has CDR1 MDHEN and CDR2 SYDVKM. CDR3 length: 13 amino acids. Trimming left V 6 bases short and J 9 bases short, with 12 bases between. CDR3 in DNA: TGTGCCAGCAGAACAGATTTTAGTTCACCCCTCCACTTT. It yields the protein CASRTDFSSPLHF. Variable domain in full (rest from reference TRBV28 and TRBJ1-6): DVKVTQSSRYLVKRTGEKVFLECVQDMDHENMFWYRQDPGLGLRLIYFSYDVKMKEKGDIPEGYSVSREKKERFSLILESASTNQTSMYLCASRTDFSSPLHFGNGTRLTVT.

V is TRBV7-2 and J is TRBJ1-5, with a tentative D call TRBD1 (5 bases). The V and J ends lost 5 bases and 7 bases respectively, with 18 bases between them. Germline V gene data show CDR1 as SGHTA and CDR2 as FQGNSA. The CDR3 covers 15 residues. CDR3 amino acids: CASSKNGGEWQPQHF. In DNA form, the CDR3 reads TGTGCCAGCAGCAAAAATGGGGGGGAGTGGCAGCCCCAGCATTTT.

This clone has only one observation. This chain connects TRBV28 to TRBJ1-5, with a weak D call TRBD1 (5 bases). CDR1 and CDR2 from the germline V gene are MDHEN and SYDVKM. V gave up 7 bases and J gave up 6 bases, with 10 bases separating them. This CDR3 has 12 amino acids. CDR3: CASTRGFQPQHF. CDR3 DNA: TGTGCCAGCACTAGGGGCTTTCAGCCCCAGCATTTT.

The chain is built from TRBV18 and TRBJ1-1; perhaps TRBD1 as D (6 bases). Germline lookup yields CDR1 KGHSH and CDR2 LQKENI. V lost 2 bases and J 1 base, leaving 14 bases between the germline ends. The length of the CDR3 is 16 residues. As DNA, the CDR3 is TGTGCCAGCTCACCAGCTATAGGGGGGGGGAACACTGAAGCTTTCTTT. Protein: CASSPAIGGGNTEAFF.

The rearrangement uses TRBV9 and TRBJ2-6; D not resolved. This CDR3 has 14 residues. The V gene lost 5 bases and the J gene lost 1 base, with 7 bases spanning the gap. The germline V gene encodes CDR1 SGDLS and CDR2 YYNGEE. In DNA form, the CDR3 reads TGTGCCAGCAGTGAACCATCTGGGGCCAACGTCCTGACTTTC. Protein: CASSEPSGANVLTF. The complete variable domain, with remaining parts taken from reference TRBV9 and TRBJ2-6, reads DSGVTQTPKHLITATGQRVTLRCSPRSGDLSVYWYQQSLDQGLQFLIQYYNGEERAKGNILERFSAQQFPDLHSELNLSSLELGDSALYFCASSEPSGANVLTFGAGSRLTVL.

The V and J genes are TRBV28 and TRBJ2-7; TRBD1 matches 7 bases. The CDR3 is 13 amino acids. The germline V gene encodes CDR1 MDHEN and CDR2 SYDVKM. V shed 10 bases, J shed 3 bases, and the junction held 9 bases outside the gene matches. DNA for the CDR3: TGTGCCACCAGAAGACAGGGACGCTACGAGCAGTACTTC. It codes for CATRRQGRYEQYF.

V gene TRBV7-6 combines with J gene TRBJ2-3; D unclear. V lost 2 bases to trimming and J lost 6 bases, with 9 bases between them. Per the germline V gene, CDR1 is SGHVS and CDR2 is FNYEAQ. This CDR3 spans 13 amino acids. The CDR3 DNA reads TGTGCCAGCAGCTTATCGGTAGGGGATACGCAGTATTTT. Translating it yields CASSLSVGDTQYF. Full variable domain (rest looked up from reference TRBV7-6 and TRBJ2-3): GAGVSQSPRYKVTKRGQDVALRCDPISGHVSLYWYRQALGQGPEFLTYFNYEAQQDKSGLPNDRFSAERPEGSISTLTIQRTEQRDSAMYRCASSLSVGDTQYFGPGTRLTVL.

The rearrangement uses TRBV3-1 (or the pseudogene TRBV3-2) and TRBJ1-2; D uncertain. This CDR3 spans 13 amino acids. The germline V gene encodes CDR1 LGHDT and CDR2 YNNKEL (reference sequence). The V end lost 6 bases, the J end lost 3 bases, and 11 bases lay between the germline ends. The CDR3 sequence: CASSPNKDYGYTF. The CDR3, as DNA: TGTGCCAGCAGTCCGAATAAGGACTATGGCTACACCTTC.

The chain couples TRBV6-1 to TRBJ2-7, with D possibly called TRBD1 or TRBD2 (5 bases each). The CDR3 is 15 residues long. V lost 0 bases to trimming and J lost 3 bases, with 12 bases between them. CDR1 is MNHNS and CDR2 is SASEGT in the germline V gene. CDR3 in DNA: TGTGCCAGCAGTGAAGCTGGGGCGAGGGGCTACGAGCAGTACTTC. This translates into CASSEAGARGYEQYF.